One and the same sample provided the 7 T cell receptor beta chains below, sequenced in a study of human T cells and chemical hapten exposure. Time point denoted: patch test 2, 6 weeks after DPC sensitization. Treatment of the sample: therapeutic diphenylcyclopropenone sensitization with weekly scalp DPC. TCRdb re-analysed the RACE reads in MiXCR, keeping a single row per CDR3 protein. The sample has approximately 92,000 distinct CDR3 sequences, approximately 10% seen once; the top ten hold roughly 3%. This sample comprised whole blood, obtained in connection with sensitization to the hapten diphenylcyclopropenone (DPC). The receptors derive from a middle-aged woman with alopecia areata. Some clones in this sample may be carry-over from other donors' samples.

This chain joins TRBV7-2 and TRBJ2-7; 7 positions agree with TRBD2. V shed 7 bases and J 2 bases; nucleotides not matched to a gene: 5. This CDR3 has 13 amino acids. CDR1 SGHTA and CDR2 FQGNSA come from the germline V gene. The CDR3 bases are TGTGCCAGCACCCTAGCGGACCCCTACGAGCAGTACTTC. This encodes CASTLADPYEQYF.

This clonotype was counted a few times. This chain joins TRBV10-3 and TRBJ2-1; 7 bases agree with TRBD2. This CDR3 spans 13 amino acids. Per germline, CDR1 ENHRY and CDR2 SYGVKD. After removal of 8 bases from V and 10 bases from J, the junction contained 11 bases not matched to a gene. The CDR3: CAISSEEAGEQFF. The CDR3, as DNA: TGTGCCATCTCGTCGGAAGAAGCGGGGGAGCAGTTCTTC.

V and J are TRBV29-1 and TRBJ2-5; D is unresolved. The V gene's germline CDR1 is SQVTM and CDR2 ANQGSEA. CDR3 size: 11 residues. V was cut by 4 bases and J by 5 bases, with 8 bases left in between. CDR3 in amino acids: CSVGEEETQYF. DNA of the CDR3: TGCAGCGTTGGCGAGGAGGAGACCCAGTACTTC.

This clonotype was counted at least ten times. The V call is TRBV29-1, the J call TRBJ2-5; no reliable D call. The V gene lost 6 bases and the J gene lost 3 bases, with 11 bases spanning the gap. CDR3 size: 12 residues. Germline values: CDR1 SQVTM, CDR2 ANQGSEA. This chain's CDR3 is CSVSPRKETQYF. The CDR3 region has the DNA TGCAGCGTCAGTCCCCGGAAAGAGACCCAGTACTTC. The whole variable domain, filled in from reference TRBV29-1 and TRBJ2-5, reads SAVISQKPSRDICQRGTSLTIQCQVDSQVTMMFWYRQQPGQSLTLIATANQGSEATYESGFVIDKFPISRPNLTFSTLTVSNMSPEDSSIYLCSVSPRKETQYFGPGTRLLVL.

The chain uses TRBV7-9 and TRBJ1-1; weak D call: TRBD1 (5 bases). Germline V gene data show CDR1 as SEHNR and CDR2 as FQNEAQ (reference sequence). V lost 4 bases and J 0 bases, leaving 15 bases between the germline ends. CDR3 length: 16 amino acids. DNA of the CDR3: TGTGCCAGCAGCTCAACTCACCGGGACTTGAACACTGAAGCTTTCTTT. Protein product: CASSSTHRDLNTEAFF.

The J gene is TRBJ2-2, the V gene TRBV6-5; D call uncertain. Trimming shortened V by 0 bases and J by 7 bases, and 9 bases separated the two germline ends. The germline gives CDR1 MNHEY, CDR2 SVGAGI. The CDR3 loop spans 14 amino acids. The CDR3 loop is CASSYSAPVGELFF. The CDR3 DNA sequence: TGTGCCAGCAGTTACTCCGCCCCGGTCGGGGAGCTGTTTTTT.

This clonotype showed up just a few times. This chain joins TRBV28 and TRBJ1-2; no definite D call. The CDR3 totals 11 residues. The V and J ends lost 3 bases and 10 bases respectively, with 9 bases between them. Germline assignment: CDR1 MDHEN and CDR2 SYDVKM. The CDR3 region is CASSFNNHYTF. CDR3 in DNA: TGTGCCAGCAGTTTTAACAACCACTACACCTTC.